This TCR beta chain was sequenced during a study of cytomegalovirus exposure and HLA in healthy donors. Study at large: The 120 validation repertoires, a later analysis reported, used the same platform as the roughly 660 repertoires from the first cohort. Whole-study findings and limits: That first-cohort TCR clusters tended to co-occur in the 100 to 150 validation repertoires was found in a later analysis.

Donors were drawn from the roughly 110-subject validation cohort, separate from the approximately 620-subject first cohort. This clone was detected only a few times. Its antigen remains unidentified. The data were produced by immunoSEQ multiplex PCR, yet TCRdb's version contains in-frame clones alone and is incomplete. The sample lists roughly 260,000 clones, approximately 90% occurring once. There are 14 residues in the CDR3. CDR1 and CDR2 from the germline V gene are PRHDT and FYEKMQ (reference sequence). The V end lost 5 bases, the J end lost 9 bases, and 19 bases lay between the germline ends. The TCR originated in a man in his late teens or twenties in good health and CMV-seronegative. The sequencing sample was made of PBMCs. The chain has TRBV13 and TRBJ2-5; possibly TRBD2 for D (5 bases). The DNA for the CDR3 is TGTGCCAGCAGCCTCGTGGGGTCCAAGGAGGCCCAGTACTTC. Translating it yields CASSLVGSKEAQYF.